These 22 T cell receptor beta chains originate from one sample sequenced in a study of T cell responses to AZD1222 COVID-19 vaccine. Sequencing was performed with immunoSEQ multiplex PCR; in TCRdb, only in-frame clones are kept and a portion is missing. The sample lists over 100,000 clones; around nine tenths were seen once. The sequenced sample was peripheral blood, obtained 28 days after the second dose of the MenACWY control vaccine. These receptors originate from an adult who received the MenACWY meningococcal vaccine as a control.

The chain joins TRBV15 to TRBJ2-3; 8 bases are shared with TRBD2. Per germline, CDR1 LNHNV and CDR2 YYDKDF (reference sequence). V was pared by 0 bases and J by 5 bases, with 7 bases of the junction left unmatched. This CDR3 is built from 16 residues. CDR3 nucleotides: TGTGCCACCAGCAGAGAAAAGCGGGGGCGGGGAGATACGCAGTATTTT. It translates to CATSREKRGRGDTQYF.

The chain carries TRBV7-3 and TRBJ2-1; a weak D match, TRBD1 (6 bases). CDR1 SGHTA and CDR2 FQGTGA come from the germline V gene. V was shortened by 4 bases and J by 6 bases, with 13 bases between the two germline ends. This CDR3 spans 14 amino acids. The CDR3 DNA is TGTGCCAGCAGCTCCGGGACACTGATCAATGAGCAGTTCTTC. Its translation is CASSSGTLINEQFF.

A word on this clone: An end of the junction differs from the germline gene, which may be a read error. The V and J genes are TRBV7-2 and TRBJ2-3, with 11 bases that match TRBD2. The length of the CDR3 is 13 residues. Looked up from germline, CDR1 is SGHTA and CDR2 is FQGNSA. The CDR3 DNA reads TGTGCCAGCAGCTTATCCCTTGGGACTAGCGGCGCTTTT. Translating it yields CASSLSLGTSGAF.

This rearrangement joins TRBV5-1 to TRBJ2-3; weak D call: TRBD2 (6 bases). This CDR3 is 13 amino acids long. Trimming took 3 bases from V and 6 from J, leaving 11 bases between them. The V gene's germline CDR1 is SGHRS and CDR2 YFSETQ. CDR3 loop: CASSSQAGDTQYF. DNA for the CDR3: TGCGCCAGCAGCTCCCAAGCGGGTGATACGCAGTATTTT.

The chain recombines TRBV28 with TRBJ2-5; D not resolved. The CDR3 extends over 13 amino acids. The V end was cut by 2 bases, the J end by 0 bases, with 4 bases between. The germline CDR1 and CDR2 sequences are MDHEN and SYDVKM. CDR3 nucleotides: TGTGCCAGCAGTTTACAGAACCAAGAGACCCAGTACTTC. Protein sequence: CASSLQNQETQYF.

V gene TRBV15 combines with J gene TRBJ2-2; 8 bases align to TRBD1. V lost 3 bases and J lost 4; bases outside the gene matches: 7. CDR1 and CDR2 from the germline V gene are LNHNV and YYDKDF (reference sequence). This CDR3 is built from 16 residues. The CDR3 coding sequence is TGTGCCACCAGCAGGCCGGGGACAGGACGCACCGGGGAGCTGTTTTTT. Its translation is CATSRPGTGRTGELFF.

This clone was picked up one time. Here the CDR3 DNA reads TGTGCCAGCAGTTACCATCAAGGGCCCTACGAGCAGTACTTC. Its translation is CASSYHQGPYEQYF. The chain employs TRBV6-2 or TRBV6-3 and TRBJ2-7; D is uncertain. V gave up 2 bases and J gave up 2 bases, with 10 bases separating them. Germline V gives CDR1 MNHEY, CDR2 SVGEGT. CDR3 length equals 14 residues.

The chain joins TRBV18 to TRBJ1-1, with 9 positions matching TRBD1. Per the germline V gene, CDR1 is KGHSH and CDR2 is LQKENI. J lost 1 base, V lost 5 bases, and 5 bases had no gene match. The CDR3 is 15 residues long. The CDR3 sequence: CASSKGQGKNTEAFF. CDR3 in DNA: TGTGCCAGCTCAAAGGGACAGGGTAAGAACACTGAAGCTTTCTTT.

The rearrangement joins TRBV5-4 to TRBJ2-3; a weak D match, TRBD1 (5 bases). Germline lookup yields CDR1 SGHNT and CDR2 YYREEE (reference sequence). Trimming removed 4 bases at V and 4 bases at J, with 13 bases between. CDR3 length: 14 residues. The CDR3 spells CASSTQGASDTQYF. As DNA, the CDR3 is TGTGCCAGCAGCACTCAAGGGGCGTCAGATACGCAGTATTTT.

The V call is TRBV27, the J call TRBJ1-4; tentatively, D is TRBD1 (5 bases). Looked up from germline, CDR1 is MNHEY and CDR2 is SMNVEV (reference sequence). This CDR3 has 16 amino acids. Trimming took 6 bases from V and 6 from J, leaving 20 bases between them. The CDR3 protein is CASSPTTPGFDEKLFF. For the CDR3, the DNA is TGTGCCAGCAGCCCAACGACCCCAGGGTTCGATGAAAAACTGTTTTTT.

The table lists this clone with a count of one. The rearrangement links TRBV13 to TRBJ1-2; 7 nucleotides match TRBD1. This CDR3 comprises 15 residues. J gave up 6 bases and V 5 bases, and 12 bases lay outside the gene matches. The germline CDR1 and CDR2 sequences are PRHDT and FYEKMQ (reference sequence). The CDR3 reads CASSHRGPGNDGYTF. The CDR3 nucleotides are TGTGCCAGCAGCCATAGGGGGCCAGGGAATGATGGCTACACCTTC.

In its sample, this clone was seen once. The chain employs TRBV2 and TRBJ2-3; D unresolved. The CDR3 consists of 13 residues. Germline V gene data show CDR1 as SNHLY and CDR2 as FYNNEI. V lost 7 bases and J lost 0, with 8 bases in between. The CDR3 protein is CASTVTSTDTQYF. The CDR3, as DNA: TGTGCCAGCACGGTGACTAGCACAGATACGCAGTATTTT.

This sequence joins TRBV6-2 or TRBV6-3 and TRBJ2-7; 8 bases match TRBD2. Trimming took 2 bases from V and 6 from J; bases not matched to a gene: 9. Germline V gene sequence: CDR1 MNHEY, CDR2 SVGEGT. The CDR3 sequence is 15 residues long. CDR3 nucleotides: TGTGCCAGCAGTTACGGCCGGACGGGGGGGCTCGAGCAGTACTTC. It yields the protein CASSYGRTGGLEQYF.

V usage is TRBV28 and J usage is TRBJ2-5; 9 bases are a match to TRBD1. The CDR3 totals 12 residues. Trimming cost V 9 bases and J 6 bases; bases outside gene matches: 5. CDR1 and CDR2 from the germline V gene are MDHEN and SYDVKM. The CDR3 nucleotides are TGTGCCAGTACCACAGGGGGCAAGACCCAGTACTTC. It is translated as CASTTGGKTQYF.

The chain links TRBV7-2 to TRBJ2-7, with D uncertain. The CDR3 contains 14 residues. The germline V gene encodes CDR1 SGHTA and CDR2 FQGNSA. The V gene lost 2 bases and the J gene lost 3 bases, with 11 bases spanning the gap. CDR3 nucleotide sequence: TGTGCCAGCAGCTTAATGCAGGAGTTCTACGAGCAGTACTTC. It is translated as CASSLMQEFYEQYF. The full variable domain, with the rest looked up from reference TRBV7-2 and TRBJ2-7, is GAGVSQSPSNKVTEKGKDVELRCDPISGHTALYWYRQSLGQGLEFLIYFQGNSAPDKSGLPSDRFSAERTGGSVSTLTIQRTQQEDSAVYLCASSLMQEFYEQYFGPGTRLTVT.

The chain carries TRBV3-1 (or the pseudogene TRBV3-2) and TRBJ2-7; D ambiguous. This CDR3 has 14 residues. Germline CDR1 and CDR2: LGHDT and YNNKEL (reference sequence). Trimming removed 1 base from V and 0 bases from J, with 7 bases in between. CDR3 in DNA: TGTGCCAGCAGCCAAGGGAGTTTCTCCTACGAGCAGTACTTC. Its translation: CASSQGSFSYEQYF.

The chain joins TRBV5-1 to TRBJ2-7; TRBD1 matches at 10 bases. With V trimmed by 3 bases and J by 0 bases, 6 bases remained unmatched. Germline V gene lookup returns CDR1 SGHRS and CDR2 YFSETQ. This CDR3 spans 16 amino acids. The chain's CDR3 is CASSWGQGTSSYEQYF. The CDR3 DNA sequence: TGCGCCAGCAGCTGGGGACAGGGGACCAGCTCCTACGAGCAGTACTTC.

The chain has TRBV9 and TRBJ1-4; 10 nucleotides line up with TRBD1. The V gene's germline CDR1 is SGDLS and CDR2 YYNGEE. V lost 3 bases, J lost 6 bases, and 5 bases stayed unmatched. The CDR3 sequence is 15 residues long. CDR3 residues: CASSATGGAYEKLFF. Written as DNA, the CDR3 is TGTGCCAGCAGCGCGACAGGGGGCGCGTATGAAAAACTGTTTTTT.

This clone was detected only a few times. The chain combines TRBV7-2 with TRBJ1-2, with TRBD1 identical over 8 bases. With 10 bases clipped from V and 8 bases from J, the junction kept 9 bases outside the gene matches. Germline V gene lookup returns CDR1 SGHTA and CDR2 FQGNSA. CDR3 length: 12 residues. This CDR3 is CATQTGVGGYTF. The CDR3 nucleotides are TGTGCCACCCAGACAGGGGTGGGCGGCTACACCTTC.

Here the CDR3 reads CASSFLQGRGYTF. In DNA, the CDR3 is TGTGCCAGCAGTTTTCTCCAGGGACGTGGCTACACCTTC. The chain couples TRBV12-3 or TRBV12-4 to TRBJ1-2; D may be TRBD1 (5 bases). This CDR3 spans 13 amino acids. V was cut by 3 bases and J by 7 bases, with 12 bases left in between.

This sequence joins TRBV2 and TRBJ2-5, with 9 bases fitting TRBD1. V was pared by 0 bases and J by 12 bases, with 2 bases of the junction left unmatched. This CDR3 has 12 amino acids. The V gene's germline CDR1 is SNHLY and CDR2 FYNNEI. The CDR3 loop is CASSEAWDREYF. CDR3 nucleotides: TGTGCCAGCAGTGAAGCGTGGGACAGGGAGTACTTC.

This sequence joins TRBV6-5 and TRBJ1-2; 7 bases match TRBD1. Trimming removed 6 bases from V and 3 bases from J; junction bases left unmatched: 4. Germline CDR1 and CDR2: MNHEY and SVGAGI. This CDR3 is 13 amino acids long. The CDR3 DNA follows: TGTGCCAGCAGCGAGGGACAGCACTATGGCTACACCTTC. Translating gives CASSEGQHYGYTF.